This is a list of T cell receptor beta chains from one sample in a study of blood T cell repertoires in COVID-19. Clones were sequenced by immunoSEQ multiplex PCR, and TCRdb holds only the in-frame ones, with some missing. The sample lists 200,000 or so clones, 79% occurring once. Material: peripheral blood. The receptors originated from a man in his fifties or sixties with active or convalescent COVID-19. The CDR3 runs from the conserved cysteine through the conserved F or W. The order of the fields is J gene, clone size, V gene, D gene, CDR3 protein, CDR3 DNA. The D gene is left open where the match is weak. Not all rows give a size; the values are once, few, many and, for expanded clones, a class.

TRBJ2-2	NA	TRBV29-1	TRBD1	CSVRQGGIGTGELFF	TGCAGCGTTCGACAGGGGGGAATCGGGACCGGGGAGCTGTTTTTT
TRBJ1-1	NA	TRBV5-5	TRBD1	CASSLVPQGTYTEAFF	TGTGCCAGCAGCTTGGTACCACAGGGGACCTACACTGAAGCTTTCTTT
TRBJ2-7	NA	TRBV9	TRBD2	CASSVVPSGRTEQYF	TGTGCCAGCAGCGTAGTTCCTAGCGGGAGGACCGAGCAGTACTTC
TRBJ2-7	NA	TRBV4-1	TRBD2	CASRRLAVEPYEQYF	TGCGCCAGCAGAAGACTAGCGGTGGAACCCTACGAGCAGTACTTC
TRBJ2-7	once	TRBV3-1/TRBV3-2	TRBD1	CASSPTGQAYEQYF	TGTGCCAGCAGCCCCACAGGACAGGCCTACGAGCAGTACTTC
TRBJ2-3	few	TRBV7-9	TRBD2	CASSYSGRGTDTQYF	TGTGCCAGCAGCTATAGCGGGAGAGGCACAGATACGCAGTATTTT
TRBJ2-7	once	TRBV9	TRBD1	CASSVYSGGEQYF	TGTGCCAGCAGCGTTTACTCAGGGGGCGAGCAGTACTTC
TRBJ2-6	NA	TRBV28	NA	CASSLRSGANVLTF	TGTGCCAGCAGTTTGAGGTCTGGGGCCAACGTCCTGACTTTC
TRBJ1-2	NA	TRBV19	TRBD1	CASSPGQSHGYTF	TGTGCCAGTAGTCCGGGACAGTCGCATGGCTACACCTTC
TRBJ2-1	NA	TRBV5-1	NA	CASSLAQVSYNEQFF	TGCGCCAGCAGCTTGGCACAGGTATCCTACAATGAGCAGTTCTTC
TRBJ2-1	NA	TRBV10-3	NA	CAIRGISGEGYNEQFF	TGTGCCATCAGGGGAATTTCGGGAGAGGGTTACAATGAGCAGTTCTTC
TRBJ1-2	few	TRBV5-6	NA	CASSSAGVQGYTF	TGTGCCAGCAGCTCTGCAGGGGTACAGGGCTACACCTTC
TRBJ2-5	NA	TRBV12-3/TRBV12-4	TRBD2	CASESGSAETQYF	TGTGCCAGCGAAAGCGGGAGTGCAGAGACCCAGTACTTC
TRBJ2-5	NA	TRBV25-1	TRBD1	CASRGADRAQETQYF	TGTGCCAGCAGGGGAGCAGACAGGGCACAAGAGACCCAGTACTTC
TRBJ2-3	NA	TRBV2	NA	CASSTGSGFTDTQYF	TGTGCCAGCAGTACAGGGTCGGGCTTTACAGATACGCAGTATTTT
TRBJ2-1	NA	TRBV7-6	NA	CASSLEVRDEQFF	TGTGCCAGCAGCTTAGAGGTCAGGGATGAGCAGTTCTTC
TRBJ1-6	once	TRBV5-6	TRBD1	CASSQQGSNSPLHF	TGTGCCAGCAGCCAACAGGGGTCCAATTCACCCCTCCACTTT
TRBJ2-1	NA	TRBV5-4	TRBD2	CASSTSGTWGGEQFF	TGTGCCAGCAGCACCTCTGGGACTTGGGGGGGTGAGCAGTTCTTC
TRBJ2-2	NA	TRBV10-3	NA	CAISVLPNTGELFF	TGTGCCATCTCAGTACTACCGAACACCGGGGAGCTGTTTTTT
TRBJ2-5	NA	TRBV7-2	NA	CASSQRTAETQYF	TGTGCCAGCAGCCAAAGGACTGCTGAGACCCAGTACTTC
TRBJ2-7	NA	TRBV4-3	TRBD1	CASSQDLKDRFYEQYF	TGCGCCAGCAGCCAAGATCTCAAGGACAGGTTCTACGAGCAGTACTTC
TRBJ2-7	NA	TRBV5-1	TRBD1	CASSLDGTVYYEQYF	TGCGCCAGCAGCTTGGATGGGACAGTCTACTACGAGCAGTACTTC
TRBJ2-3	NA	TRBV4-1	TRBD2	CASSHPSGSTSDTQYF	TGCGCCAGCAGCCACCCTAGCGGGAGTACCTCAGATACGCAGTATTTT
TRBJ1-2	NA	TRBV2	NA	CASSVRAGVGDYGYTF	TGTGCCAGCAGTGTTAGGGCAGGGGTCGGGGACTATGGCTACACCTTC
TRBJ2-1	NA	TRBV27	NA	CASSYGGSGSYNEQFF	TGTGCCAGCAGTTACGGTGGGAGCGGCTCCTACAATGAGCAGTTCTTC
TRBJ2-5	NA	TRBV7-6	NA	CASSHTRGSQETQYF	TGTGCCAGCAGTCACACTCGGGGGTCCCAAGAGACCCAGTACTTC
TRBJ2-1	many	TRBV7-2	NA	CASSLLARANEQFF	TGTGCCAGCAGCTTACTAGCTAGGGCGAATGAGCAGTTCTTC
TRBJ2-7	NA	TRBV28	TRBD1	CASSSGTGGREQYF	TGTGCCAGCAGTTCCGGGACAGGAGGCCGCGAGCAGTACTTC
TRBJ1-6	once	TRBV5-1	NA	CASSLGQEGSPLHF	TGCGCCAGCAGCTTGGGACAGGAAGGCTCACCCCTCCACTTT
TRBJ2-5	NA	TRBV7-9	TRBD1	CASSPGGAAQETQYF	TGTGCCAGCAGCCCAGGGGGCGCTGCCCAAGAGACCCAGTACTTC
TRBJ2-1	few	TRBV5-1	TRBD1	CASSLDRVINEQFF	TGCGCCAGCAGCCTGGACAGGGTAATCAATGAGCAGTTCTTC
TRBJ2-1	few	TRBV6-2/TRBV6-3	TRBD1	CASSYFGTEKQFF	TGTGCCAGCAGTTATTTCGGGACAGAAAAGCAGTTCTTC
TRBJ2-7	NA	TRBV5-6	NA	CASSLISYEQYF	TGTGCCAGCAGCTTGATATCCTACGAGCAGTACTTC
TRBJ2-5	NA	TRBV5-3	NA	CARSSSPGFFILQETQYF	TGTGCCAGAAGTTCCTCTCCGGGATTTTTTATTTTGCAAGAGACCCAGTACTTC
TRBJ1-5	NA	TRBV6-5	TRBD1	CASSRTGFGEQPQHF	TGTGCCAGCAGTAGGACAGGTTTCGGTGAGCAGCCCCAGCATTTT
TRBJ2-3	NA	TRBV9	NA	CASSPTAGVSTDTQYF	TGTGCCAGTAGTCCCACCGCCGGTGTAAGCACAGATACGCAGTATTTT
TRBJ2-1	NA	TRBV18	NA	CASSPEDGYNEQFF	TGTGCCAGCTCACCGGAGGACGGTTACAATGAGCAGTTCTTC
TRBJ2-7	few	TRBV28	TRBD2	CASSLLAGGLTYEQYF	TGTGCCAGCAGTTTACTAGCGGGAGGACTGACCTACGAGCAGTACTTC
TRBJ2-3	NA	TRBV5-5	TRBD1	CASSSGQGGDTQYF	TGTGCCAGCAGCTCCGGACAGGGCGGAGATACGCAGTATTTT
TRBJ2-5	NA	TRBV24-1	TRBD2	CATSDGGLAGEETQYF	TGTGCCACCAGTGATGGCGGACTAGCGGGAGAAGAGACCCAGTACTTC
TRBJ1-6	once	TRBV24-1	NA	CATSTGNSPLHF	TGTGCCACCAGTACAGGGAATTCACCCCTCCACTTT
TRBJ2-5	NA	TRBV5-6	TRBD2	CASSHLAVQETQYF	TGTGCCAGCAGTCACCTAGCGGTCCAAGAGACCCAGTACTTC
TRBJ1-4	few	TRBV30	TRBD1	CACRNGTGRIREKLFF	TGTGCCTGCCGAAACGGGACAGGGAGGATAAGAGAAAAACTGTTTTTT
TRBJ2-7	few	TRBV27	TRBD2	CASRSALLRGAYEQYF	TGTGCCAGCAGGTCGGCACTCCTTCGGGGGGCCTACGAGCAGTACTTC
TRBJ2-2	NA	TRBV9	TRBD2	CASSVLGTSGSTGELFF	TGTGCCAGCAGCGTACTTGGAACTAGCGGGAGTACCGGGGAGCTGTTTTTT
TRBJ2-7	NA	TRBV5-1	NA	CASSWSPSPTSSYEQYF	TGCGCCAGCAGCTGGTCCCCTAGCCCTACATCCTCCTACGAGCAGTACTTC
TRBJ1-2	NA	TRBV30	TRBD1	CAWRVNRDSYGYTF	TGTGCCTGGAGGGTGAATCGGGACAGCTATGGCTACACCTTC
TRBJ1-6	NA	TRBV27	NA	CASKRSSYNSPLHF	TGTGCCAGCAAGAGATCATCCTATAATTCACCCCTCCACTTT
TRBJ2-7	once	TRBV6-6	TRBD2	CASSNDIFFSLAGIRYEQYF	TGTGCCAGCAGCAACGATATTTTTTTTTCTCTAGCGGGAATTCGATACGAGCAGTACTTC
TRBJ2-1	NA	TRBV4-3	TRBD2	CASSLRRASGSVNEQFF	TGCGCCAGCAGCCTCAGACGGGCTAGCGGGTCTGTCAATGAGCAGTTCTTC
TRBJ2-1	NA	TRBV7-3	NA	CASSLGAGTFYNEQFF	TGTGCCAGCAGCTTAGGTGCCGGGACTTTCTACAATGAGCAGTTCTTC
TRBJ1-2	NA	TRBV5-1	TRBD1	CASSFRTGDNGYTF	TGCGCCAGCAGCTTTAGAACAGGGGATAATGGCTACACCTTC
TRBJ1-1	NA	TRBV29-1	NA	CSAQGTEAFF	TGCAGCGCACAGGGCACTGAAGCTTTCTTT
TRBJ2-7	NA	TRBV2	NA	CASIVQGTEQYF	TGTGCCAGCATTGTGCAGGGAACCGAGCAGTACTTC
TRBJ2-1	many	TRBV6-5	TRBD2	CASSSGLAGGVGEQFF	TGTGCCAGCAGTTCGGGGCTAGCGGGAGGGGTGGGTGAGCAGTTCTTC
TRBJ2-7	NA	TRBV27	NA	CASSLFAGNYEQYF	TGTGCCAGCAGTTTATTCGCGGGGAACTACGAGCAGTACTTC
TRBJ2-3	NA	TRBV10-3	NA	CAISRDTLTDTQYF	TGTGCCATCAGTCGGGACACCCTCACAGATACGCAGTATTTT
TRBJ2-7	NA	TRBV27	TRBD1	CASRDRANYEQYF	TGTGCCAGCCGGGACAGGGCGAATTACGAGCAGTACTTC
TRBJ1-6	NA	TRBV14	NA	CASSHGRGISPLHF	TGTGCCAGCAGTCACGGACGGGGAATTTCACCCCTCCACTTT
TRBJ2-3	once	TRBV23-1	NA	CASSPLSRGTRRDTQYF	TGCGCCAGCAGTCCACTGTCCAGGGGGACTAGACGAGATACGCAGTATTTT